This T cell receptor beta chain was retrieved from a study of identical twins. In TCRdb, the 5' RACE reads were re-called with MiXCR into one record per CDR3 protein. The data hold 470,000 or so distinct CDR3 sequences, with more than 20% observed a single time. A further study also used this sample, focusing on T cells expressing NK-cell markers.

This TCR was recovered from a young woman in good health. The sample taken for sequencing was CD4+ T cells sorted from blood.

The CDR3 sequence: CASSQELRDIQYF. The CDR3 region has the DNA TGCGCCAGCAGCCAGGAGCTTAGGGACATTCAGTACTTC. The chain has TRBV4-1 and TRBJ2-4; D gene ambiguous. Germline V CDR1 and CDR2: MGHRA, YSYEKL. This CDR3 is 13 amino acids long. Trimming pared 3 bases from V and 8 bases from J, leaving 11 bases between.